This T cell receptor beta chain originates from a study of shared clonotypes between healthy human individuals. The sample holds one count of this clone. Execution of the assay was at deep level. The data were produced by immunoSEQ multiplex PCR, yet TCRdb's version contains in-frame clones alone and is incomplete. Among more than 550,000 clones listed, 55% to 75% were seen once. Germline values: CDR1 SEHNR, CDR2 FQNEAQ (reference sequence). This CDR3 region has 14 residues. V shed 4 bases, J shed 6 bases, and the junction held 4 bases outside the gene matches. This sequence joins TRBV7-9 and TRBJ2-1; 9 bases map to TRBD2. Sequencing input: memory CD4+ T cells sorted from blood. Subset described: CD45RA-negative fraction. This clonotype originated in a woman aged 25 to 45 in good health. Here the CDR3 reads CASSSRTSVNEQFF. The CDR3 DNA reads TGTGCCAGCAGCTCCCGGACTAGCGTCAATGAGCAGTTCTTC. The full variable domain, rest sourced from reference TRBV7-9 and TRBJ2-1, is DTGVSQNPRHKITKRGQNVTFRCDPISEHNRLYWYRQTLGQGPEFLTYFQNEAQLEKSRLLSDRFSAERPKGSFSTLEIQRTEQGDSAMYLCASSSRTSVNEQFFGPGTRLTVL.